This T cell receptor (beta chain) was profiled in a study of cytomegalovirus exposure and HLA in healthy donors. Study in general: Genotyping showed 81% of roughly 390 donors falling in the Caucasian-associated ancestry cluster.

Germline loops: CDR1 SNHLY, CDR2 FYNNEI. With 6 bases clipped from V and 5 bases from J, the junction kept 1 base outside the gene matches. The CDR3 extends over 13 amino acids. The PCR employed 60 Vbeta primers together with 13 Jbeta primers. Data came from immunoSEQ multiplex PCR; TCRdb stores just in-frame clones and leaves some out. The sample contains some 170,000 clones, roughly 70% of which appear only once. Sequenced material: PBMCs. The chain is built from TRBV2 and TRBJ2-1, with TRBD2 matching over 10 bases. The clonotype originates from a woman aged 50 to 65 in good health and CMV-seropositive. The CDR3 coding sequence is TGTGCCAGCAGACTAGCGGGAAACAATGAGCAGTTCTTC. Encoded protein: CASRLAGNNEQFF.